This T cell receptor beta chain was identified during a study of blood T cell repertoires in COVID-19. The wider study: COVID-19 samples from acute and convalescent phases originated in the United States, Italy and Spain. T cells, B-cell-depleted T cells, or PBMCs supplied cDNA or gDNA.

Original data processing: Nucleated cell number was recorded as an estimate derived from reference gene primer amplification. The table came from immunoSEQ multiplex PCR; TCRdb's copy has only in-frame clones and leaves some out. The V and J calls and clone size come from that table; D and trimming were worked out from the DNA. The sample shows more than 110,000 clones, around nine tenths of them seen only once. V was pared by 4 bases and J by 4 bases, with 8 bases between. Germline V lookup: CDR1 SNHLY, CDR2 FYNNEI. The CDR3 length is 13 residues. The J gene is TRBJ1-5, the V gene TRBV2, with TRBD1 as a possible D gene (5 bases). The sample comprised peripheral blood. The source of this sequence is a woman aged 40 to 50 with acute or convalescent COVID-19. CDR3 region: CASSVTENQPQHF. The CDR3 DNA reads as TGTGCCAGCAGTGTGACAGAGAATCAGCCCCAGCATTTT.